The 15 T cell receptor beta chains reported below all come from one sample, sequenced in a study of blood T cell repertoires in COVID-19. Libraries were prepared by immunoSEQ multiplex PCR; TCRdb keeps only in-frame clonotypes and omits some of them. The sample shows 380,000 or so clones, approximately 85% of them seen only once. Sequencing was performed on PBMCs or T cells enriched from blood (not recorded which). The receptors were sampled from a woman aged 40 to 50 with acute COVID-19.

V gene TRBV6-5 combines with J gene TRBJ1-3; D possibly corresponds to TRBD1 (5 bases). Germline V CDR1 and CDR2: MNHEY, SVGAGI. V gave up 0 bases and J gave up 1 base, with 7 bases separating them. This CDR3 is built from 15 residues. CDR3 nucleotides: TGTGCCAGCAGTTACTCTGCAGGGTCTGGAAACACCATATATTTT. It yields the protein CASSYSAGSGNTIYF.

This chain links TRBV18 with TRBJ1-4, with 9 bases fitting TRBD1. Germline values: CDR1 KGHSH, CDR2 LQKENI. The V and J ends lost 4 bases and 7 bases, in that order; junction bases with no gene match: 10. The CDR3 is made up of 16 amino acids. CDR3 protein: CASSRPGQGRVEKLFF. The DNA of the CDR3 is TGTGCCAGCTCACGACCGGGACAGGGCCGGGTTGAAAAACTGTTTTTT.

This chain links TRBV7-9 with TRBJ1-3, with a tentative D call TRBD1 (6 bases). The CDR3 runs to 15 residues. Trimming shortened V by 3 bases and J by 6 bases, and 15 bases separated the two germline ends. From germline, CDR1 is SEHNR and CDR2 FQNEAQ (reference sequence). CDR3 in DNA: TGTGCCAGCAGCTTGGCCGGGACACTTTTAAACACCATATATTTT. It yields the protein CASSLAGTLLNTIYF. Variable domain in full (rest from reference TRBV7-9 and TRBJ1-3): DTGVSQNPRHKITKRGQNVTFRCDPISEHNRLYWYRQTLGQGPEFLTYFQNEAQLEKSRLLSDRFSAERPKGSFSTLEIQRTEQGDSAMYLCASSLAGTLLNTIYFGEGSWLTVV.

CDR3 sequence: CASSFARLATEAFF. The DNA of the CDR3 is TGTGCCAGCAGTTTCGCGAGGTTGGCCACTGAAGCTTTCTTT. V usage is TRBV27 and J usage is TRBJ1-1; D is unclear. In germline, CDR1 is MNHEY, CDR2 SMNVEV (reference sequence). The CDR3 length is 14 residues. Trimming removed 3 bases at V and 4 bases at J, with 12 bases between.

The chain links TRBV13 to TRBJ2-3, with TRBD1 identical over 12 bases. The CDR3 is 18 amino acids. The J segment lost 4 bases and the V segment lost 5 bases, leaving 13 bases of the junction unmatched. The germline V gene has CDR1 PRHDT and CDR2 FYEKMQ (reference sequence). CDR3 residues: CASSPSGTGGFGADTQYF. CDR3 coding DNA: TGTGCCAGCAGCCCCTCGGGGACAGGGGGCTTCGGGGCAGATACGCAGTATTTT.

The chain carries TRBV19 and TRBJ1-2, with 7 bases identical to TRBD1. The V gene's germline CDR1 is LNHDA and CDR2 SQIVND (reference sequence). Trimming removed 3 bases from V and 5 bases from J; junction bases left unmatched: 15. This CDR3 region has 17 residues. DNA of the CDR3: TGTGCCAGTAGTATGTGGGACAGCTACTATAGTCGGTATGGCTACACCTTC. It encodes CASSMWDSYYSRYGYTF.

In DNA, the CDR3 is TGTGCCAGCAGTCGTAATAGAAATGTGTTGCTGAATGAGCAGTTCTTC. Protein sequence: CASSRNRNVLLNEQFF. The chain combines TRBV6-6 with TRBJ2-1, with no clear D. V lost 5 bases and J lost 7, with 21 bases in between. Germline V gene lookup returns CDR1 MNHNY and CDR2 SVGAGI (reference sequence). The CDR3 runs 16 residues.

V gene TRBV6-5 combines with J gene TRBJ1-1, with 11 nucleotides matching TRBD1. Germline V CDR1 and CDR2: MNHEY, SVGAGI. The CDR3 is 14 amino acids. The V segment lost 6 bases and the J segment 3 bases; nucleotides outside the gene matches: 3. The CDR3 here is CASRWDRGDTEAFF. DNA of the CDR3: TGTGCCAGCAGATGGGACAGGGGGGACACTGAAGCTTTCTTT.

On this clone: This sample includes further DNA sequences coding for the same CDR3. The CDR3 reads CASSIGQGWTEAFF. In nucleotides, the CDR3 is TGTGCCAGTAGTATTGGACAGGGTTGGACTGAAGCTTTCTTT. The chain couples TRBV19 to TRBJ1-1; 8 bases are shared with TRBD1. The CDR3 spans 14 residues. V lost 3 bases and J lost 5; bases outside the gene matches: 5. Germline CDR1 is LNHDA and CDR2 is SQIVND (reference sequence).

The chain joins TRBV11-2 to TRBJ1-2; 9 nucleotides align to TRBD1. V trimming: 0 bases; J trimming: 4 bases; junction bases outside the gene matches: 3. The CDR3 consists of 15 residues. Germline assignment: CDR1 SGHAT and CDR2 FQNNGV. The DNA of the CDR3 is TGTGCCAGCAGCTTAGAGGGACAGGGTGGCTATGGCTACACCTTC. Translated, it gives CASSLEGQGGYGYTF.

V is TRBV7-9 and J is TRBJ1-4; 7 positions agree with TRBD1. There are 15 residues in the CDR3. CDR1 and CDR2 from the germline V gene are SEHNR and FQNEAQ (reference sequence). The J segment lost 5 bases and the V segment lost 5 bases, leaving 8 bases of the junction unmatched. CDR3 DNA sequence: TGTGCCAGCAGCGCCGACAGGGAGATGAATGAAAAACTGTTTTTT. Residues: CASSADREMNEKLFF.

The genes are TRBV27 and TRBJ2-2, with 9 bases fitting TRBD1. Germline CDR1 reads MNHEY; CDR2 reads SMNVEV (reference sequence). V shed 2 bases and J 3 bases; nucleotides not matched to a gene: 1. CDR3 length: 15 residues. CDR3 nucleotides: TGTGCCAGCAGTTTAGGACAGGGGTACACCGGGGAGCTGTTTTTT. Encoded protein: CASSLGQGYTGELFF.

The chain couples TRBV7-2 to TRBJ1-6, with D tentatively TRBD1 (6 bases). There are 15 residues in the CDR3. Germline values: CDR1 SGHTA, CDR2 FQGNSA. The ends were cut back, 5 bases at V and 8 bases at J, with 16 bases in the middle. The CDR3 coding sequence is TGTGCCAGCAGCACCGGGGGGGGCGCCTATTCACCCCTCCACTTT. As protein: CASSTGGGAYSPLHF.

The chain is built from TRBV2 and TRBJ1-3, with TRBD1 identical over 8 bases. CDR1 and CDR2 (germline): SNHLY, FYNNEI. The CDR3 covers 15 residues. Trimming at V came to 7 bases and at J to 0 bases, leaving 5 bases not matched to a gene. CDR3 nucleotides: TGTGCCAGCAAAGGACAGGGCCTCTCTGGAAACACCATATATTTT. Translation: CASKGQGLSGNTIYF.

This rearrangement joins TRBV6-5 to TRBJ2-1, with 7 bases lining up with TRBD1. Germline CDR1 MNHEY, CDR2 SVGAGI. This CDR3 has 14 amino acids. The ends lost 5 bases at V and 1 base at J; junction bases unmatched: 2. CDR3 in DNA: TGTGCCAGCAGTCCGGGACAGTCCTACAATGAGCAGTTCTTC. Its protein is CASSPGQSYNEQFF.